Shown below are 20 T cell receptor beta chains from a single sample sequenced in a study of beta chain features in type 1 diabetes. The isolated RNA, all of it, was reverse transcribed, so expressed TCRB transcripts were what got sequenced. Only in-frame clones appear in the TCRdb table, and some are missing; sequencing was by immunoSEQ multiplex PCR. The table lists around 250,000 clones, approximately 24% of them singletons. Regarding the study as a whole: Among all four CD4+ subsets, Type 1 diabetes patients had TCRB CDR3s that were moderately but significantly shorter.

Their target antigens are unknown. The sample taken for sequencing was naive CD4+ T cells from blood. These receptors all stem from a woman aged 30 to 39 with type 1 diabetes.

This clone was counted between two and nine times. The gene calls are TRBV6-5 and TRBJ1-1; the match to TRBD1 covers 7 bases. V shed 5 bases and J 4 bases; nucleotides not matched to a gene: 7. The length of the CDR3 is 14 residues. CDR1 MNHEY and CDR2 SVGAGI come from the germline V gene. CDR3 sequence (DNA): TGTGCCAGCAGTACCCCGGGACAGCTCACTGAAGCTTTCTTT. It is translated as CASSTPGQLTEAFF.

The chain has TRBV5-1 and TRBJ2-7; 11 bases match TRBD1. CDR1 is SGHRS and CDR2 is YFSETQ in the germline V gene. The V gene end was trimmed by 4 bases and the J gene end by 2 bases; junction bases not matched to a gene: 5. The CDR3 has 15 amino acids. The CDR3 protein is CASSLQGQGAYEQYF. CDR3 DNA sequence: TGCGCCAGCAGCCTGCAGGGACAGGGGGCCTACGAGCAGTACTTC.

In this sample, this clone turned up a few times. Compared with germline, one end of the junction differs, possibly owing to a read error. V and J are TRBV30 and TRBJ2-5; D possibly corresponds to TRBD2 (7 bases). Germline V gene lookup returns CDR1 GTSNPN and CDR2 SVGIG (reference sequence). The CDR3 length is 14 residues. Written as DNA, the CDR3 is TGTGCCTGGAGTCCTTGGGGGGGCCCAGAGGCCCAGTACTTC. Translation: CAWSPWGGPEAQYF.

This clone was counted a few times. The chain employs TRBV5-1 and TRBJ2-4, with 7 positions matching TRBD1. CDR3 size: 17 residues. Trimming at V came to 4 bases and at J to 0 bases, leaving 10 bases not matched to a gene. CDR1 is SGHRS and CDR2 is YFSETQ in the germline V gene. Here the CDR3 DNA reads TGCGCCAGCAGCCCGGAACCGGGACAGCTAGCCAAAAACATTCAGTACTTC. Encoded protein: CASSPEPGQLAKNIQYF.

V and J are TRBV7-3 and TRBJ2-5; 13 positions agree with TRBD2. The CDR3 consists of 14 residues. CDR1 SGHTA and CDR2 FQGTGA come from the germline V gene. Trimming removed 4 bases from V and 14 bases from J; junction bases left unmatched: 10. In nucleotides, the CDR3 is TGTGCCAGCAGCTCGACGTGGACTAGCGGGAGTTTATACTTC. Its translation is CASSSTWTSGSLYF.

This clone has more than one count but fewer than ten. The chain joins TRBV21-1 to TRBJ1-2; the table assigns TRBD1, which was not confirmed against the DNA. TRBV21-1 is assigned pseudogene status. This CDR3 is 9 amino acids long. The CDR3 protein is CATGTRYTF. The CDR3 nucleotides read TGTGCCACCGGGACACGCTACACCTTC.

J is TRBJ2-3 and V is TRBV6-5; TRBD1 aligns across 7 bases. This CDR3 spans 15 amino acids. Germline values: CDR1 MNHEY, CDR2 SVGAGI. J was trimmed by 3 bases and V by 6 bases; bases with no gene match: 9. The CDR3 spells CASRRTGLWTDTQYF. The CDR3 bases are TGTGCCAGCAGAAGGACAGGCCTGTGGACAGATACGCAGTATTTT.

This clone was counted only a few times. The genes are TRBV7-3 and TRBJ1-4; maybe TRBD1 (5 bases). The CDR3 is 13 amino acids. Germline lookup yields CDR1 SGHTA and CDR2 FQGTGA. The V gene lost 5 bases and the J gene lost 8 bases, with 12 bases spanning the gap. Here the CDR3 reads CASSERGGEKLFF. CDR3 in DNA: TGTGCCAGCAGCGAACGGGGGGGAGAAAAACTGTTTTTT.

In the case of this clone: The sample holds other DNA sequences that translate to the same CDR3. The V and J genes are TRBV29-1 and TRBJ1-5; possibly TRBD1 for D (5 bases). The germline V gene has CDR1 SQVTM and CDR2 ANQGSEA. The CDR3 consists of 12 residues. Trimming pared 4 bases from V and 2 bases from J, leaving 6 bases between. The CDR3, as DNA: TGCAGCGTTGGGGGCGGCAATCAGCCCCAGCATTTT. Amino acid sequence: CSVGGGNQPQHF.

This chain connects TRBV30 to TRBJ2-3, with D perhaps matching TRBD2 (6 bases). The CDR3 runs 15 residues. Looked up from germline, CDR1 is GTSNPN and CDR2 is SVGIG (reference sequence). Between the trimmed V and J ends, which lost 2 bases and 0 bases, there was a span of 12 bases. The CDR3 nucleotides are TGTGCCTGGAGTAGGCTAGCGCCAAGCACAGATACGCAGTATTTT. It codes for CAWSRLAPSTDTQYF.

This clone has only a few counts. The V gene is TRBV29-1, the J gene TRBJ1-1; no clear D. Germline CDR1 and CDR2: SQVTM and ANQGSEA. This CDR3 has 15 residues. V gave up 7 bases and J gave up 0 bases, with 18 bases separating them. CDR3 residues: CSGLDGTLVNTEAFF. The CDR3 coding sequence is TGCAGCGGACTCGACGGAACGTTAGTGAACACTGAAGCTTTCTTT.

The chain employs TRBV6-5 and TRBJ2-7; no firm D call. V lost 6 bases, J lost 2 bases, and 8 bases lay in between. CDR1 and CDR2 from the germline V gene are MNHEY and SVGAGI. The CDR3 sequence is 12 residues long. CDR3 residues: CASRGGTYEQYF. The CDR3 DNA follows: TGTGCCAGCAGAGGCGGAACCTACGAGCAGTACTTC.

The rearrangement uses TRBV28 and TRBJ1-5; the D is unclear. In germline, CDR1 is MDHEN, CDR2 SYDVKM. V was shortened by 7 bases and J by 7 bases, with 20 bases between the two germline ends. The CDR3 is 15 residues long. The CDR3 is CASTFLRGVGQPQHF. CDR3 DNA sequence: TGTGCCAGCACCTTCCTTCGGGGTGTTGGGCAGCCCCAGCATTTT.

The chain carries TRBV5-4 and TRBJ2-5; tentatively, D is TRBD1 (5 bases). Trimming took off 0 bases at V and 1 base at J, with 7 bases between the two ends. Germline loops: CDR1 SGHNT, CDR2 YYREEE (reference sequence). This CDR3 is built from 14 residues. The CDR3 loop is CASSLGQGQETQYF. CDR3 nucleotides: TGTGCCAGCAGCTTGGGGCAGGGCCAAGAGACCCAGTACTTC.

The chain recombines TRBV7-3 with TRBJ2-1; 15 bases are shared with TRBD2. Trimming at V came to 5 bases and at J to 13 bases, leaving 12 bases not matched to a gene. The V gene's germline CDR1 is SGHTA and CDR2 FQGTGA. The CDR3 consists of 16 residues. This CDR3 is CASSLYRTSGREPQFF. The CDR3 DNA is TGTGCCAGCAGCCTTTACCGGACTAGCGGGAGGGAGCCACAGTTCTTC.

This clone was observed a few times. The rearrangement uses TRBV30 and TRBJ2-3; possible D gene TRBD2, 5 bases. V was cut by 4 bases and J by 0 bases, with 11 bases left in between. The CDR3 has 14 residues. Germline loops: CDR1 GTSNPN, CDR2 SVGIG (reference sequence). The CDR3 spells CAWMVAHSTDTQYF. The CDR3 coding sequence is TGTGCCTGGATGGTAGCGCATAGCACAGATACGCAGTATTTT.

In this sample, this clone turned up a few times. The chain links TRBV19 to TRBJ1-5, with TRBD1 as a possible D gene (6 bases). The CDR3 spans 13 residues. Germline V CDR1 and CDR2: LNHDA, SQIVND (reference sequence). The V end was cut by 6 bases, the J end by 6 bases, with 12 bases between. CDR3 in DNA: TGTGCCAGTAGACACAGGGTGCCTCAGCCCCAGCATTTT. Its protein is CASRHRVPQPQHF.

This clone was detected only a few times. The CDR3 nucleotides are TGTGCCAGCAGTGAAGGGACAAGGGTAGAGGGCTACACCTTC. Translated, it gives CASSEGTRVEGYTF. The genes are TRBV6-1 and TRBJ1-2; D is possibly TRBD1 (5 bases). CDR1 and CDR2 from the germline V gene are MNHNS and SASEGT. CDR3 size: 14 residues. V was trimmed by 1 base and J by 8 bases, leaving 14 bases between them.

This clone came up once. The CDR3 sequence: CASSPNSGRVAYEQYF. The CDR3 coding sequence is TGTGCCAGCTCACCAAATAGCGGGAGAGTCGCCTACGAGCAGTACTTC. V is TRBV18 and J is TRBJ2-7; 9 bases are a match to TRBD2. Trimming cost V 2 bases and J 2 bases; bases outside gene matches: 7. The CDR3 is 16 residues long. In germline, CDR1 is KGHSH, CDR2 LQKENI.

The V and J genes are TRBV30 and TRBJ2-6; D uncertain. The CDR3 is made up of 13 amino acids. Trimming took off 2 bases at V and 4 bases at J, with 6 bases between the two ends. Germline V gene lookup returns CDR1 GTSNPN and CDR2 SVGIG (reference sequence). The CDR3: CAWSSQGANVLTF. The DNA for the CDR3 is TGTGCCTGGAGTTCACAGGGGGCCAACGTCCTGACTTTC.